This TCR beta chain is drawn from a study of regulatory T cells in long-lasting Graves disease. Deletions cut 1 base from V and 11 bases from J, with 9 bases between. Germline V gene lookup returns CDR1 SGHTA and CDR2 FQGNSA. The CDR3 is made up of 13 amino acids. Building the TCR beta libraries relied on iRepertoire HTBI primers, and CDR3 regions underwent Arm-PCR. Using its own MiXCR run on the multiplex PCR reads, TCRdb lists one record per CDR3 protein. The sample carries 450,000 to 500,000 distinct CDR3 sequences, under 20% recorded once. Noted time point: newly diagnosed GD, antithyroid drugs for less than 3 months. Isolated PBMC RNA provided the starting material for the TCR library. This clonotype showed up just a few times. Separately, the same data were catalogued under a study of T cells in Graves' hyperthyroidism and ophthalmopathy.

The chain couples TRBV7-2 to TRBJ1-6; tentatively, D is TRBD1 (5 bases). The TCR originated in a middle-aged man with Graves disease. The specimen was peripheral blood mononuclear cells (PBMCs), collected at new diagnosis, from a patient treated with antithyroid drugs. DNA of the CDR3: TGTGCCAGCAGCTTAGTGCAGGGCGCACCCCTCCACTTT. It specifies CASSLVQGAPLHF.